This TCR beta chain was sequenced in a study of CD8+ T cells in alopecia areata. Background on the study: Treated patients took oral tofacitinib at 5 to 10 mg twice daily. The study, taken as a whole, reports: Compared with normal scalp, lesional scalp had higher clonality and more expanded CD8+ clones.

Worth noting for this clone: What it recognizes is unknown.

This CDR3 comprises 14 residues. V shed 5 bases, J shed 8 bases, and the junction held 4 bases outside the gene matches. From germline, CDR1 is PRHDT and CDR2 FYEKMQ (reference sequence). Treatment denoted: oral pan-JAK inhibitor, 5-10 mg twice daily. Following RNA extraction, reverse transcription yielded cDNA that acted as the sequencing template. The repertoire was sequenced with immunoSEQ multiplex PCR; TCRdb's copy has only in-frame clones and lacks some. This table has 100,000 or so clones, 50% to 60% appearing once. This TCR was sampled from a human donor with alopecia areata. The sample consisted of CD8+ T cells sorted from blood, taken between weeks 55 and 65, from a patient treated with tofacitinib. V and J are TRBV13 and TRBJ1-4; 11 bases match TRBD1. CDR3 protein: CASSGQGAREKLFF. In DNA form, the CDR3 reads TGTGCCAGCAGCGGACAGGGGGCGCGAGAAAAACTGTTTTTT.